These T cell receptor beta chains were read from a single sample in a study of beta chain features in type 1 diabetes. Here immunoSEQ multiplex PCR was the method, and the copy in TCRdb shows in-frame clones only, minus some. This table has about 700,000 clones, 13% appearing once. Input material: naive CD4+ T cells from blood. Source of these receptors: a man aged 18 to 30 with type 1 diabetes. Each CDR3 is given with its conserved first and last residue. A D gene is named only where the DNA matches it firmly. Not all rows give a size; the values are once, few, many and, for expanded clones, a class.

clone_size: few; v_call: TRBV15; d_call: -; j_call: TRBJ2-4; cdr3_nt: TGTGCCACCAGCAGCCGCAGGGAGGCCAAAAACATTCAGTACTTC; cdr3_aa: CATSSRREAKNIQYF
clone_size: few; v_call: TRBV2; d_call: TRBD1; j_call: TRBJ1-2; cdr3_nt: TGTGCCAGCAGCACAGGGGCCCCTGGCTACACCTTC; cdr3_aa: CASSTGAPGYTF
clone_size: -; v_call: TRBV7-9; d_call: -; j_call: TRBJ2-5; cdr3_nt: TGTGCCAGCGAGTGGTGGGCTGGCCAAGAGACCCAGTACTTC; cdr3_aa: CASEWWAGQETQYF
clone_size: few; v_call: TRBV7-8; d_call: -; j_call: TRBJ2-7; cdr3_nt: TGTGCCAGCAGCACGGCAGGGACGTACGAGCAGTACTTC; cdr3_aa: CASSTAGTYEQYF
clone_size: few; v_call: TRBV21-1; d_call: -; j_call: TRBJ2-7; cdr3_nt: TGTGCCAGCAGCTCCCCGGGAGGGTGCTCCTACGAGCAGTACTTC; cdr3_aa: CASSSPGGCSYEQYF
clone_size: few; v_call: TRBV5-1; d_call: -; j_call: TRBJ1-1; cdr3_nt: TGCGCCAGCAGCTTGGGCGGGTTACGGGACACTGAAGCTTTCTTT; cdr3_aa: CASSLGGLRDTEAFF
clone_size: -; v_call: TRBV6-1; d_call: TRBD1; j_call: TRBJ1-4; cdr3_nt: TGTGCCAGCCTCTCGACAGGGGGAAATGAAAAACTGTTTTTT; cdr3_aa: CASLSTGGNEKLFF
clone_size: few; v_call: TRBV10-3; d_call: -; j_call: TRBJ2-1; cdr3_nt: TGTGCCATCAGTGGCCGGGACAACCTGGGGGATGAGCAGTTCTTC; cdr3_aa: CAISGRDNLGDEQFF
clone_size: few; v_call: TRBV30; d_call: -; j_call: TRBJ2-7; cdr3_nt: TGTGCCTGGAATAAGGACACCTACGAGCAGTACTTC; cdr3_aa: CAWNKDTYEQYF
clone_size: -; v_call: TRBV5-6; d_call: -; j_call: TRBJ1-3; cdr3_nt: TGTGCCAGCAGCTTTGACAGCTCTGGAAACACCATATATTTT; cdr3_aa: CASSFDSSGNTIYF
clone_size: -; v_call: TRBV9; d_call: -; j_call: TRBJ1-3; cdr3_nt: TGTGCCAGCAGCGTCGCCCCAGCCCCTGGAAACACCATATATTTT; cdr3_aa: CASSVAPAPGNTIYF
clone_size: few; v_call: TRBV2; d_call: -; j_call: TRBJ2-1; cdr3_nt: TGTGCCAGCCGTCGCGAAGGACCCGAGCAGTTCTTC; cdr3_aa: CASRREGPEQFF
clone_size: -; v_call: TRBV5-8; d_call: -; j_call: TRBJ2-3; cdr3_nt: TGTGCCAGCAGCTTGGACAGTTACTACACAGATACGCAGTATTTT; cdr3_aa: CASSLDSYYTDTQYF
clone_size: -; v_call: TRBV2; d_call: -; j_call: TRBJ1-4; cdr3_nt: TGTGCCAGCAGTGATCGGTCCTTAAGCGGTGAAAAACTGTTTTTT; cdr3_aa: CASSDRSLSGEKLFF
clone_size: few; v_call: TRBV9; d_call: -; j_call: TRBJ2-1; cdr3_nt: TGTGCCAGCAGTTATAATCGACAAGGTTCCGGAACAAATGAGCAGTTCTTC; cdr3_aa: CASSYNRQGSGTNEQFF
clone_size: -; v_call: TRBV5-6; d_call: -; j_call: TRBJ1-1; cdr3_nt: TGTGCCAGCAGCTTGGAGCCGGGGCCCACTGAAGCTTTCTTT; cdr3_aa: CASSLEPGPTEAFF
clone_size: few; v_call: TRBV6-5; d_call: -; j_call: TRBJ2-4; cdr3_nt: TGTGCCAGCAGGGCCGGGCCAACCAAAAACATTCAGTACTTC; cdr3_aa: CASRAGPTKNIQYF
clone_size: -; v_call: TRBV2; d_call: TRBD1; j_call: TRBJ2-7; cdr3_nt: TGTGCCGGACAGGGGTTATCCTACGAGCAGTACTTC; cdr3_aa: CAGQGLSYEQYF
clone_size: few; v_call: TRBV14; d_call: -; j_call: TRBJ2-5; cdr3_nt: TGTGCCAGCAGCCTTCTTACAGGGATCCAAGAGACCCAGTACTTC; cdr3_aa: CASSLLTGIQETQYF
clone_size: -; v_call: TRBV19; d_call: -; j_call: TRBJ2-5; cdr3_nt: TGTGCCAGTAGTATTCATCCTCAAGAGACCCAGTACTTC; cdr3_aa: CASSIHPQETQYF
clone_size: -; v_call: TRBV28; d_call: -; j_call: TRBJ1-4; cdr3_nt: TGTGCCAGCAGTTCTCCGGGGCGGGATGAAAAACTGTTTTTT; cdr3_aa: CASSSPGRDEKLFF
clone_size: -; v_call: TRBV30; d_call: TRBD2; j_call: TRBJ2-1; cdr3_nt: TGTGCCTGGTCGGGAGGGCACTCCTACAATGAGCAGTTCTTC; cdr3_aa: CAWSGGHSYNEQFF
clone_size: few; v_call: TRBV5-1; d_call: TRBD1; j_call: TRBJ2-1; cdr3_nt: TGCGCCAGCAGCCCACACCCGGGACAGGGGAGGAATGAGCAGTTCTTC; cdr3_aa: CASSPHPGQGRNEQFF
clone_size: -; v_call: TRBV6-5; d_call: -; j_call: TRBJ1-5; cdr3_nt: TGTGCCAGCAGTTACGAGACAGGACGAGGGGTTCAGCCCCAGCATTTT; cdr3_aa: CASSYETGRGVQPQHF
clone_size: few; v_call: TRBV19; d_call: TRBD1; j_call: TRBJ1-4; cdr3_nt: TGTGCCAGTAGTAATTCCGGGACAGCTAATGAAAAACTGTTTTTT; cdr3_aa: CASSNSGTANEKLFF
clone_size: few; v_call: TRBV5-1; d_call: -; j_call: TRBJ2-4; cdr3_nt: TGCGCCAGCAGCGCTTACAGGGAGGACATTCAGTACTTC; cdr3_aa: CASSAYREDIQYF
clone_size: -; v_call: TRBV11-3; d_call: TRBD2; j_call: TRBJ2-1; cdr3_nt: TGTGCCAGCAGCTTAGATTGGACTAGCGGGGGGTATAATGAGCAGTTCTTC; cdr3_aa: CASSLDWTSGGYNEQFF